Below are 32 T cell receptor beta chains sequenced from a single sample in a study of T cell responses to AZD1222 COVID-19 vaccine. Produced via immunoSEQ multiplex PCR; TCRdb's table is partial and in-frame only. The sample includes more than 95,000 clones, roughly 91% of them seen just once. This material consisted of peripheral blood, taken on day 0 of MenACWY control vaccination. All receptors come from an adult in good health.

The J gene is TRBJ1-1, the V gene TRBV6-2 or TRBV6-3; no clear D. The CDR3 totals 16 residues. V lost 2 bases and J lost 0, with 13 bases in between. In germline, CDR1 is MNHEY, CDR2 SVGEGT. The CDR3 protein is CASSYGFVTLNTEAFF. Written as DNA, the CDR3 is TGTGCCAGCAGTTACGGCTTCGTTACTCTGAACACTGAAGCTTTCTTT.

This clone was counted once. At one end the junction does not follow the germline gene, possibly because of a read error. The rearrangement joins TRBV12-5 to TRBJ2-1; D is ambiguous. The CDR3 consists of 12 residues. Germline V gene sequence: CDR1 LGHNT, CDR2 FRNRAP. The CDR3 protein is CASGLHRDEQFF. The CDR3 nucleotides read TGTGCTAGCGGTTTGCATCGGGATGAGCAGTTCTTC.

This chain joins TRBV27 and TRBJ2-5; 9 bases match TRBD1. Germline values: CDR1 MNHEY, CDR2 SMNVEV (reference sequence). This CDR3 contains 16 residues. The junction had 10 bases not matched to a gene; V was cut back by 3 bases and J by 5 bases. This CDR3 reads CASSFRPGQGVETQYF. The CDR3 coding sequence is TGTGCCAGCAGTTTTCGCCCGGGACAGGGTGTGGAGACCCAGTACTTC.

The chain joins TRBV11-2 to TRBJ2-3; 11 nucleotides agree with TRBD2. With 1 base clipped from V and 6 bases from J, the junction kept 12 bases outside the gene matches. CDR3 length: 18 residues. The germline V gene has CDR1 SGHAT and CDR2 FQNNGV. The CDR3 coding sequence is TGTGCCAGCAGCTTAGGAGGGGGACTAGCGGTACCGGGGGATACGCAGTATTTT. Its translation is CASSLGGGLAVPGDTQYF. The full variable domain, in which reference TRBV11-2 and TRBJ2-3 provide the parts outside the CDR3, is EAGVAQSPRYKIIEKRQSVAFWCNPISGHATLYWYQQILGQGPKLLIQFQNNGVVDDSQLPKDRFSAERLKGVDSTLKIQPAKLEDSAVYLCASSLGGGLAVPGDTQYFGPGTRLTVL.

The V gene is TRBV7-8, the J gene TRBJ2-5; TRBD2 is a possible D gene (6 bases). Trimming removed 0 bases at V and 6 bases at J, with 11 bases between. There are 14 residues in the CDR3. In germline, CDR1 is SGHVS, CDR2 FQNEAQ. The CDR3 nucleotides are TGTGCCAGCAGCTTAGCGCTAGCGCTAAAGACCCAGTACTTC. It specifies CASSLALALKTQYF.

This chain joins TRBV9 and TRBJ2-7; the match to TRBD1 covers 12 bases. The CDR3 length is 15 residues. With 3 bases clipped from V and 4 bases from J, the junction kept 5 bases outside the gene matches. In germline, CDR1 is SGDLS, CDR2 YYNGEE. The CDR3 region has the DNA TGTGCCAGCAGCGCCGGGACAGGGGGCCAGTACGAGCAGTACTTC. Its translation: CASSAGTGGQYEQYF.

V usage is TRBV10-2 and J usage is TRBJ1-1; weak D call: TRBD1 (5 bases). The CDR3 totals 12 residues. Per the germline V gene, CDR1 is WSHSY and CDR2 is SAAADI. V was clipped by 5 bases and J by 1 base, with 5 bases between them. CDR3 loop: CASSTGNTEAFF. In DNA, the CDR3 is TGCGCCAGCAGTACAGGGAACACTGAAGCTTTCTTT.

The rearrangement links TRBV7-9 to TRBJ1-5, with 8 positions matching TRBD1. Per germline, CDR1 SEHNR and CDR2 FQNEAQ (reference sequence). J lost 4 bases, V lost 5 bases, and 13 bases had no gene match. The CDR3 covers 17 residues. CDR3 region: CASSRSAGTGSNQPQHF. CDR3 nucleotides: TGTGCCAGCAGCAGAAGTGCCGGGACAGGCTCTAATCAGCCCCAGCATTTT.

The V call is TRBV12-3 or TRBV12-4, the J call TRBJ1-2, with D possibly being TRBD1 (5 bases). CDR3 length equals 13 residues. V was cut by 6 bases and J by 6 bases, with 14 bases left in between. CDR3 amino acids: CASRTQGSHGYTF. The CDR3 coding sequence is TGTGCCAGCAGGACCCAGGGTTCGCATGGCTACACCTTC.

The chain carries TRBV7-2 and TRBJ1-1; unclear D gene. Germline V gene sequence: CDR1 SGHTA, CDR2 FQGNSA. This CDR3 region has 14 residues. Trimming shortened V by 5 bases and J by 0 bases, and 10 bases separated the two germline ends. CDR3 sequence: CASSPFQMNTEAFF. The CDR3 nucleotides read TGTGCCAGCAGCCCCTTTCAGATGAACACTGAAGCTTTCTTT. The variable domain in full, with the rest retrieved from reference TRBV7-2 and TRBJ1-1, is GAGVSQSPSNKVTEKGKDVELRCDPISGHTALYWYRQSLGQGLEFLIYFQGNSAPDKSGLPSDRFSAERTGGSVSTLTIQRTQQEDSAVYLCASSPFQMNTEAFFGQGTRLTVV.

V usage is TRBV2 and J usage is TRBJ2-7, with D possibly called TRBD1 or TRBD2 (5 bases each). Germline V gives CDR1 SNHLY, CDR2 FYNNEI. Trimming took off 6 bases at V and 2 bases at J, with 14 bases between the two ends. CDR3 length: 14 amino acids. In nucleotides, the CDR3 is TGTGCCAGCAGAGGGACGCTCCTTACCTACGAGCAGTACTTC. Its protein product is CASRGTLLTYEQYF.

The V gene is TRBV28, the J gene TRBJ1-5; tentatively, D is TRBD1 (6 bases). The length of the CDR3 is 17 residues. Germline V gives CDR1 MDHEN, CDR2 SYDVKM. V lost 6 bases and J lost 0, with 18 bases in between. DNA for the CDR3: TGTGCCAGCAGCCCAGGGGTAACGTCCCTTAGCAATCAGCCCCAGCATTTT. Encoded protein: CASSPGVTSLSNQPQHF.

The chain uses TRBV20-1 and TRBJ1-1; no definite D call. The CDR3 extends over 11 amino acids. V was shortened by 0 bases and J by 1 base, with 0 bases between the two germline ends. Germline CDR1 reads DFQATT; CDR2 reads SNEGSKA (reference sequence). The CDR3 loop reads CSARENTEAFF. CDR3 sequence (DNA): TGCAGTGCTAGAGAGAACACTGAAGCTTTCTTT.

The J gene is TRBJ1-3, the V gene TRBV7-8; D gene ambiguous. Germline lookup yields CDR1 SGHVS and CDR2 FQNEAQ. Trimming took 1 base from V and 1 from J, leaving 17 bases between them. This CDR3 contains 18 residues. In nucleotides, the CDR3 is TGTGCCAGCAGCTTAGAAGCCTATGGCATTAGGTCTGGAAACACCATATATTTT. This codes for CASSLEAYGIRSGNTIYF.

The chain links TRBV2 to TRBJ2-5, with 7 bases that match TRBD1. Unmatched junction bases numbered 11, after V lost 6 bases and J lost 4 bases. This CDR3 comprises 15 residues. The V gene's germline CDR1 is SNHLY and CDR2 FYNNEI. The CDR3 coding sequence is TGTGCCAGCAGGGGAACCACAGGGGTTCGAGAGACCCAGTACTTC. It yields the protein CASRGTTGVRETQYF.

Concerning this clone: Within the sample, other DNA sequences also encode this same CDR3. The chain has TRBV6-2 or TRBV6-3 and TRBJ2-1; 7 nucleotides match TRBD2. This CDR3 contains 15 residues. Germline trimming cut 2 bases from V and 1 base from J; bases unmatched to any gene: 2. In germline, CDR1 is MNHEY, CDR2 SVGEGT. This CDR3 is CASSYGGGSYNEQFF. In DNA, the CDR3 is TGTGCCAGCAGTTACGGGGGAGGGTCCTACAATGAGCAGTTCTTC.

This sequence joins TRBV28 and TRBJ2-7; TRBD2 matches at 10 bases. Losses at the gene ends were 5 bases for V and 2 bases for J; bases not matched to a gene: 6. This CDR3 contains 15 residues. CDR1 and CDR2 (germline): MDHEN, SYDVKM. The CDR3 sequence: CASSTSGTSAYEQYF. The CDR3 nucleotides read TGTGCCAGCAGTACCTCCGGGACTAGCGCCTACGAGCAGTACTTC.

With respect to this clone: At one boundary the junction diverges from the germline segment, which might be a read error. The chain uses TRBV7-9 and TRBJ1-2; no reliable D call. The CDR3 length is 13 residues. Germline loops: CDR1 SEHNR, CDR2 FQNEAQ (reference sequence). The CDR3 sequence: CASSIATVGGYTF. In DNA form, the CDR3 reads TGTGCCAGCAGCATAGCCACAGTGGGTGGCTACACCTTC.

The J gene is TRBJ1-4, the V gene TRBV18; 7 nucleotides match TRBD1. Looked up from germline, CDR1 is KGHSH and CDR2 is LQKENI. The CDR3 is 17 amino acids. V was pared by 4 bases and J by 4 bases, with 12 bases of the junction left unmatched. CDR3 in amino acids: CASSHGSDRAYNEKLFF. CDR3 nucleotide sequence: TGTGCCAGCTCACACGGGTCCGACAGGGCGTATAATGAAAAACTGTTTTTT.

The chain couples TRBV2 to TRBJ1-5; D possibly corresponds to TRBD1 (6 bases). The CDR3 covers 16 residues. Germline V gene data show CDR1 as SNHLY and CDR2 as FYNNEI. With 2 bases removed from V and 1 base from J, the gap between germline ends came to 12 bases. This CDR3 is CASSEIGGPSNQPQHF. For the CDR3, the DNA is TGTGCCAGCAGTGAAATCGGGGGGCCAAGCAATCAGCCCCAGCATTTT.

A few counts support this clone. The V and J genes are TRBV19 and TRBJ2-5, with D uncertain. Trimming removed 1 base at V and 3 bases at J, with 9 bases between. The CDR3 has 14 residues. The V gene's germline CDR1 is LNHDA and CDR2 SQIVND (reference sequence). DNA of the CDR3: TGTGCCAGTAGTATAGTAAAAGGGAAAGAGACCCAGTACTTC. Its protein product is CASSIVKGKETQYF. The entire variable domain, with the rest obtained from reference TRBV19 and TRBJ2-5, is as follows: DGGITQSPKYLFRKEGQNVTLSCEQNLNHDAMYWYRQDPGQGLRLIYYSQIVNDFQKGDIAEGYSVSREKKESFPLTVTSAQKNPTAFYLCASSIVKGKETQYFGPGTRLLVL.

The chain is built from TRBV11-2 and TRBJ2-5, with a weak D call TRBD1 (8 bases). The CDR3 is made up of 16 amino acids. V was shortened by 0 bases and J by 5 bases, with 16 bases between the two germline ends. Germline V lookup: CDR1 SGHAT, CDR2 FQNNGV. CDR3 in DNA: TGTGCCAGCAGCTTAGATAGCACAGGGGGAGGGGAGACCCAGTACTTC. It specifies CASSLDSTGGGETQYF.

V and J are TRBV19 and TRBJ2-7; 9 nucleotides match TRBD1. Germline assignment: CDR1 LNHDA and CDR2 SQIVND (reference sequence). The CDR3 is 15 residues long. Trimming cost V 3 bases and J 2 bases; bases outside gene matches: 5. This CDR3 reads CASSIGTGWAYEQYV. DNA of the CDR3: TGTGCCAGTAGTATTGGGACAGGGTGGGCCTACGAGCAGTACGTC.

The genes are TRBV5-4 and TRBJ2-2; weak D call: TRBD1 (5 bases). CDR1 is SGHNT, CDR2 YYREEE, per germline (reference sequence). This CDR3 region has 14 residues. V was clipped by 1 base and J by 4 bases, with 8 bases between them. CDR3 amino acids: CASSLRQGTGELFF. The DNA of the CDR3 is TGTGCCAGCAGCTTGAGGCAGGGCACCGGGGAGCTGTTTTTT. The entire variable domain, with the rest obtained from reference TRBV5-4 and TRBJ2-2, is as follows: ETGVTQSPTHLIKTRGQQVTLRCSSQSGHNTVSWYQQALGQGPQFIFQYYREEENGRGNFPPRFSGLQFPNYSSELNVNALELDDSALYLCASSLRQGTGELFFGEGSRLTVL.

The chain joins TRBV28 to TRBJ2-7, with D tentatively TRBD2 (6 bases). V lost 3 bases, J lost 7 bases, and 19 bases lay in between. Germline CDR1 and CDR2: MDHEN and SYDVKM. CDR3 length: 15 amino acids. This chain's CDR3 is CASSLKSAGMGEQYV. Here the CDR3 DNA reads TGTGCCAGCAGTTTGAAGTCGGCGGGGATGGGGGAGCAGTACGTC.

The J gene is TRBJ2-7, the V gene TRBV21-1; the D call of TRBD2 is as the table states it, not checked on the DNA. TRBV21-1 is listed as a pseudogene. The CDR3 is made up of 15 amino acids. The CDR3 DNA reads TGTGCCAGCAGACTCCCTCGGTCGGGGGTATTCGAGCAGTACTTC. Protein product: CASRLPRSGVFEQYF.

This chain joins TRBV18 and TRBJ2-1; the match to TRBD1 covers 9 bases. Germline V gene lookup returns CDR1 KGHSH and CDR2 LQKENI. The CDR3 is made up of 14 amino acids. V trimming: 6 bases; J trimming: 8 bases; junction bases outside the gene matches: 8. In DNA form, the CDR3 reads TGTGCCAGCTCCCCCCGGACAGGGGACGATGAGCAGTTCTTC. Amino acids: CASSPRTGDDEQFF.

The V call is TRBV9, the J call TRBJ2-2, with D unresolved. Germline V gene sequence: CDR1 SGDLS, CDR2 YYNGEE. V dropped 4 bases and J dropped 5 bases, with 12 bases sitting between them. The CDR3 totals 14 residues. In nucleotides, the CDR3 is TGTGCCAGCAGCTCCGCTTTCTCGACCGGGGAGCTGTTTTTT. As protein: CASSSAFSTGELFF.

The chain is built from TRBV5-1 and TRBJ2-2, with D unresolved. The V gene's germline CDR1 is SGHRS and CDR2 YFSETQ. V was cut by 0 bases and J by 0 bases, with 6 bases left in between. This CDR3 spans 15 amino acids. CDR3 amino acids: CASSLGGSNTGELFF. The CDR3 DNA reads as TGCGCCAGCAGCTTGGGCGGTTCGAACACCGGGGAGCTGTTTTTT.

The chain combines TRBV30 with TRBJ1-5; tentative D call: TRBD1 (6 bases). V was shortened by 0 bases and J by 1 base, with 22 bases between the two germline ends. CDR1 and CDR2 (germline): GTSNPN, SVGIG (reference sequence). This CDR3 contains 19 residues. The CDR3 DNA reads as TGTGCCTGGAGTGTACGCCGGGGGCGGGGGATGATAAGCAATCAGCCCCAGCATTTT. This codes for CAWSVRRGRGMISNQPQHF.

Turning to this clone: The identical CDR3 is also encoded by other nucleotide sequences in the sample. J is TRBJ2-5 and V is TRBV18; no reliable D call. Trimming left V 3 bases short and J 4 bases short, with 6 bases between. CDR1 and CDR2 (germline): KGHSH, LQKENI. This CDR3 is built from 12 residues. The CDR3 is CASSPSRETQYF. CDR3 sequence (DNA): TGTGCCAGCTCACCCAGCCGAGAGACCCAGTACTTC.

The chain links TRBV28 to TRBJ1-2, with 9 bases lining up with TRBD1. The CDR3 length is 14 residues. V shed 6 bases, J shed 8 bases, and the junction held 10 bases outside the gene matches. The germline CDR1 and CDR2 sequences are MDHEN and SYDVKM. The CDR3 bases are TGTGCCAGCAGAGCTTCCGGGACAGGGACCGGCTACACCTTC. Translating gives CASRASGTGTGYTF.